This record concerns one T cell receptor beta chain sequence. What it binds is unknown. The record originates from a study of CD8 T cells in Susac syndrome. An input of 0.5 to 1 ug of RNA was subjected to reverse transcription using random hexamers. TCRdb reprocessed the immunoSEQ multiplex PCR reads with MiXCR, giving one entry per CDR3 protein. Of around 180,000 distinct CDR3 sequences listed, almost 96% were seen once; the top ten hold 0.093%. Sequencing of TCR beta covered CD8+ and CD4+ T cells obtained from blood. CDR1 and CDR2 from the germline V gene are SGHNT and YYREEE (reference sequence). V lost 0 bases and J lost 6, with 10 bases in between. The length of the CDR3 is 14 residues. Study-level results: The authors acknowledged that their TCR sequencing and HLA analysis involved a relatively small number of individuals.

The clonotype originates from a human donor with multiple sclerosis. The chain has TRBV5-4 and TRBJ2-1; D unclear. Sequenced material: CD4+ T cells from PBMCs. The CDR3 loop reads CASSLAFRSNEQFF. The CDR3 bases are TGTGCCAGCAGCTTGGCCTTTCGTAGCAATGAGCAGTTCTTC. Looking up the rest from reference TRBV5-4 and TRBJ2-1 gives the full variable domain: ETGVTQSPTHLIKTRGQQVTLRCSSQSGHNTVSWYQQALGQGPQFIFQYYREEENGRGNFPPRFSGLQFPNYSSELNVNALELDDSALYLCASSLAFRSNEQFFGPGTRLTVL.